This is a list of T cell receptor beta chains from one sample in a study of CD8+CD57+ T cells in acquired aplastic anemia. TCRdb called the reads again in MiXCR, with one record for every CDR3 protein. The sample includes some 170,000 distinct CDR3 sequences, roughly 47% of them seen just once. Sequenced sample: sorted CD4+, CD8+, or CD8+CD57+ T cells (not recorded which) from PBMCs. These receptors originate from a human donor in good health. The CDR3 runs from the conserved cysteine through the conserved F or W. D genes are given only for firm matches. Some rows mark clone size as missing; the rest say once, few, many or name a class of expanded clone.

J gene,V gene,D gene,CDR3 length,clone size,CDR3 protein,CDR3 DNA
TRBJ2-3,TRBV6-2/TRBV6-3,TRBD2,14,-,CASSRAGAIYTQYF,TGTGCCAGCAGTAGAGCGGGGGCCATCTATACGCAGTATTTT
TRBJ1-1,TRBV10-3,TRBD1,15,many,CAISGPGQTNTEAFF,TGTGCCATCAGTGGGCCGGGACAGACGAACACTGAAGCTTTCTTT
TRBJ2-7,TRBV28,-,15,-,CASSTRGGHANEQYF,TGTGCCAGCAGCACACGGGGCGGACACGCCAATGAGCAGTACTTC
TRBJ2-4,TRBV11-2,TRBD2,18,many,CASSPQAGGPLAKNIQYF,TGTGCCAGCAGCCCTCAAGCGGGGGGTCCCCTAGCCAAAAACATTCAGTACTTC
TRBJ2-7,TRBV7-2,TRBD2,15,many,CASSPVVRWGGEQYF,TGTGCCAGCAGCCCCGTGGTCAGGTGGGGGGGGGAGCAGTACTTC
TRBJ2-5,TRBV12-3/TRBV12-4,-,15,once,CASSLALGSQETQYF,TGTGCCAGCAGTTTAGCGCTCGGGTCGCAAGAGACCCAGTACTTC
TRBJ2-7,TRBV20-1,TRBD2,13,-,CSETSGGLGEQYF,TGCAGTGAGACTAGCGGGGGCTTAGGTGAGCAGTACTTC
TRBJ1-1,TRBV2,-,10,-,CASSDREAFF,TGTGCCAGCAGTGACAGGGAAGCTTTCTTT
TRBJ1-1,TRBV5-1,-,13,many,CASSLGMNTEAFF,TGCGCCAGCAGCTTGGGGATGAACACTGAAGCTTTCTTT
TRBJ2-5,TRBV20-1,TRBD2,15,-,CSAKTSGGAGETQYF,TGCAGTGCTAAGACTAGCGGGGGGGCCGGTGAGACCCAGTACTTC
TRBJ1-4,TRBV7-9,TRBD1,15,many,CASSLGQGYNEKLFF,TGTGCCAGCAGCTTAGGACAGGGGTATAATGAAAAACTGTTTTTT
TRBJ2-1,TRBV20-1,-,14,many,CSACGQSSYNEQFF,TGCAGTGCTTGTGGCCAGAGCTCCTACAATGAGCAGTTCTTC
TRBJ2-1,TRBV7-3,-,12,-,CASSLSRHEQFF,TGTGCCAGCAGCTTAAGCAGGCATGAGCAGTTCTTC
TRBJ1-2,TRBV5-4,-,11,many,CASSLVFDYTF,TGTGCCAGCAGCTTGGTATTCGACTACACCTTC
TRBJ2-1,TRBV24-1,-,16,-,CATSSPTSLFYNEQFF,TGTGCCACCAGCTCCCCGACTAGTCTGTTCTACAATGAGCAGTTCTTC
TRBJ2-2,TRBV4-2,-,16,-,CASSQGRTENTGELFF,TGTGCCAGCAGCCAGGGCAGGACAGAGAACACCGGGGAGCTGTTTTTT
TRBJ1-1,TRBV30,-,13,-,CAWSRQGNTEAFF,TGTGCCTGGAGTCGGCAGGGGAACACTGAAGCTTTCTTT
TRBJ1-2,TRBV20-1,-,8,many,CSASHRVF,TGCAGTGCTAGTCACAGGGTCTTC
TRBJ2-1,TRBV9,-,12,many,CASSDVGHEQFF,TGTGCCAGCAGCGACGTCGGGCATGAGCAGTTCTTC
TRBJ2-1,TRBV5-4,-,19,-,CASSLDRRQQGLSYNEQFF,TGTGCCAGCAGCTTGGACCGAAGACAGCAGGGGCTATCCTACAATGAGCAGTTCTTC
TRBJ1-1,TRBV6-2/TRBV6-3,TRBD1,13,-,CASSRQGLTEAFF,TGTGCCAGCAGTCGACAGGGGCTAACTGAAGCTTTCTTT
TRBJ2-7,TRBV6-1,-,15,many,CASTTRGSTSYEQYF,TGTGCCAGCACCACCCGGGGCTCAACTTCCTACGAGCAGTACTTC
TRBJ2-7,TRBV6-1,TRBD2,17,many,CASAPSGGTNPIDEQYF,TGTGCCAGCGCTCCTAGCGGGGGGACGAATCCTATAGACGAGCAGTACTTC
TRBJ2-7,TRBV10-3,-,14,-,CALKGPGPSYEQYF,TGTGCCCTAAAAGGCCCAGGGCCCTCTTACGAGCAGTACTTC
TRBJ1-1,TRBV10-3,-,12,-,CAITRGGTEAFF,TGTGCCATCACCCGGGGAGGCACTGAGGCTTTCTTT
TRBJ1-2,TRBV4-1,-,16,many,CASSPARGRANYGYTF,TGCGCCAGCAGCCCGGCAAGGGGCAGAGCTAACTATGGCTACACCTTC
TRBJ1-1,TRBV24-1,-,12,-,CATSEGGTEAFF,TGTGCCACCAGTGAAGGAGGCACTGAAGCTTTCTTT
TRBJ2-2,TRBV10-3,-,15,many,CAISRREGDTGELFF,TGTGCCATCAGCAGGCGAGAGGGGGACACCGGGGAGCTGTTTTTT
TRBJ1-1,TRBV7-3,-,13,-,CASSPPRQTEAFF,TGTGCCAGCAGCCCCCCTAGACAAACTGAAGCTTTCTTT
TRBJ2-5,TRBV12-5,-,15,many,CASGLSPGERETQYF,TGTGCTAGTGGTTTGTCCCCAGGGGAGCGGGAGACCCAGTACTTC
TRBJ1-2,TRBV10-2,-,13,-,CASSDGFNYGYTF,TGCGCCAGCAGTGATGGGTTTAACTATGGCTACACCTTC
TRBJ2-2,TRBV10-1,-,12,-,CASTLLGGELFF,TGTGCCAGCACCCTACTAGGCGGGGAGCTGTTTTTT
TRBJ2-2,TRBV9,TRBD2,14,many,CASSTAGGLRELFF,TGTGCCAGCAGCACCGCGGGGGGGCTACGGGAGCTGTTTTTT
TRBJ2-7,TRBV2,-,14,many,CASIKDRGPYEQYF,TGTGCCAGCATTAAGGACAGAGGCCCCTACGAGCAGTACTTC
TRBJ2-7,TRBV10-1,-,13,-,CASAPQVASEQYF,TGCGCCAGCGCCCCACAGGTAGCGAGCGAGCAGTACTTC
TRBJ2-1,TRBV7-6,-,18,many,CASSSPYARAPENNEQFF,TGTGCCAGCAGCTCCCCCTATGCGCGGGCCCCCGAGAACAATGAGCAGTTCTTC
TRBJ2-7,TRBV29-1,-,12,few,CSARRQTSEQYF,TGCAGCGCTCGCCGACAGACGAGCGAGCAGTACTTC
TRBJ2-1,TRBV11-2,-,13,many,CASSRLSNHEQFF,TGTGCCAGCAGCCGGTTGTCCAACCATGAGCAGTTCTTC
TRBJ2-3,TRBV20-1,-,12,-,CSARTGTDTQYF,TGCAGTGCTAGAACAGGGACAGATACGCAGTATTTT
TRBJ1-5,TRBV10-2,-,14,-,CASSAQGNNQPQHF,TGCGCCAGCAGTGCGCAGGGAAACAATCAGCCCCAGCATTTT
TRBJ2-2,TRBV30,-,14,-,CAWSVVSGAEELFF,TGTGCCTGGAGTGTGGTATCAGGGGCCGAGGAGCTGTTTTTT
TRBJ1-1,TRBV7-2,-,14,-,CASSLGSDLKGVFF,TGTGCCAGCAGCCTGGGTTCGGATCTAAAGGGGGTTTTCTTT
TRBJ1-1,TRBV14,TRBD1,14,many,CASSPDRMNTEAFF,TGTGCCAGCAGCCCGGACAGGATGAACACTGAAGCTTTCTTT
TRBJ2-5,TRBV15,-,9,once,CATTETQYF,TGTGCCACCACAGAGACCCAGTACTTC
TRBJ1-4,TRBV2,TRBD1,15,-,CASSDGDRAQQKLFF,TGTGCCAGCAGTGACGGGGACAGGGCGCAACAAAAACTGTTTTTT
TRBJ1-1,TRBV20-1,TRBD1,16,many,CSARDSDRGLNTEAFF,TGCAGTGCTAGAGATTCGGACAGGGGATTGAACACTGAAGCTTTCTTT
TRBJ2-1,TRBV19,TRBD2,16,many,CASSMPSSGRANEQFF,TGTGCCAGTAGTATGCCCTCTAGCGGGAGGGCTAACGAGCAGTTCTTC
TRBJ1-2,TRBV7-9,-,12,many,CASSSGTYGYTF,TGTGCCAGCAGCTCCGGGACCTATGGCTACACCTTC
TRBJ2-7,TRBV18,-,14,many,CASFSTPSSYEQYF,TGTGCCAGCTTTTCGACACCTAGCTCCTACGAGCAGTACTTC
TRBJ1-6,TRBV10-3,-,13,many,CAIRIEDNSPLHF,TGTGCCATCAGAATCGAAGATAATTCACCCCTCCACTTT
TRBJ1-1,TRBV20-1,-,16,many,CSARPRSFLGHTEAFF,TGCAGTGCTAGACCCCGGTCCTTTCTCGGCCACACTGAAGCTTTCTTT
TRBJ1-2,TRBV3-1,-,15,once,CASSQDQWTSGGYTF,TGTGCCAGCAGCCAAGATCAATGGACGAGCGGGGGCTACACCTTC